This TCR beta chain came from a study of blood T cells in healthy people across ages. A second PCR, run for roughly 6 to 11 cycles, used a sample-barcoded 5' primer plus a J-beta primer mix. TCRdb processed the 5' RACE reads anew with MiXCR; each CDR3 protein has one entry. The profile shows around 600,000 distinct CDR3 sequences, around 48% of them singletons. The study, taken as a whole, reports: Roughly linear age-related decline in beta diversity appeared, significant by age approximately 41.

Comment on this clonotype: Its antigen is undetermined.

With 0 bases clipped from V and 7 bases from J, the junction kept 4 bases outside the gene matches. The CDR3 is 16 amino acids. CDR1 is LGHNA and CDR2 is YSLEER in the germline V gene. This sequence was found in a man older than 75 in good health. This chain joins TRBV4-3 and TRBJ2-1; 12 bases line up with TRBD1. Sequenced: blood. The CDR3 DNA sequence: TGCGCCAGCAGCCAAGATGGGACAGGGGGCAAGAATGAGCAGTTCTTC. Its translation is CASSQDGTGGKNEQFF.